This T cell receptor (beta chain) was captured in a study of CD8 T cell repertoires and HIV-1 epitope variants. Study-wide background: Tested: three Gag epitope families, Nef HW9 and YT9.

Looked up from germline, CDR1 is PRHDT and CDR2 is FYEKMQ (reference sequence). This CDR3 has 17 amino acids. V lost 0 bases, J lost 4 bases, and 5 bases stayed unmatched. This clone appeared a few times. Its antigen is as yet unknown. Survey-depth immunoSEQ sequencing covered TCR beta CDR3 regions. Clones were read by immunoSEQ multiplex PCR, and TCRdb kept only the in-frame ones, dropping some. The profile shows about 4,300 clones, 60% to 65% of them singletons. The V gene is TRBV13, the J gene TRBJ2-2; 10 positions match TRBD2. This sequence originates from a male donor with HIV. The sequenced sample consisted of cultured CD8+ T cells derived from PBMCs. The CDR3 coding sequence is TGTGCCAGCAGCTTAGGTTGGGCTAGCGGGAGCACCGGGGAGCTGTTTTTT. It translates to CASSLGWASGSTGELFF.